These 11 T cell receptor beta chains were all obtained from the same sample, sequenced in a study of cytomegalovirus exposure and HLA in healthy donors. Generated by immunoSEQ multiplex PCR, the TCRdb table keeps only in-frame clones and is missing some. The top ten hold around 2.1% of the sample, which has more than 85,000 clones, 88% seen once. The sample comprised PBMCs. The receptors come from a woman between 18 and 29 years old in good health and CMV-seronegative.

DNA for the CDR3: TGTGCCAGTAGAAGGACAGGGGGCTGGGACACTGAAGCTTTCTTT. This sequence encodes CASRRTGGWDTEAFF. V usage is TRBV19 and J usage is TRBJ1-1, with TRBD1 identical over 11 bases. Unmatched junction bases numbered 6, after V lost 6 bases and J lost 3 bases. The germline CDR1 and CDR2 sequences are LNHDA and SQIVND (reference sequence). The CDR3 extends over 15 amino acids. Supplemented by reference TRBV19 and TRBJ1-1, the full variable domain reads DGGITQSPKYLFRKEGQNVTLSCEQNLNHDAMYWYRQDPGQGLRLIYYSQIVNDFQKGDIAEGYSVSREKKESFPLTVTSAQKNPTAFYLCASRRTGGWDTEAFFGQGTRLTVV.

CDR3 nucleotides: TGCAGCGTTGAAGTAAGGCAGGGGGTGGCTGAAGCTTTCTTT. This translates into CSVEVRQGVAEAFF. The gene calls are TRBV29-1 and TRBJ1-1, with 7 nucleotides matching TRBD1. CDR1 is SQVTM and CDR2 is ANQGSEA in the germline V gene. V lost 1 base, J lost 6 bases, and 8 bases stayed unmatched. CDR3 length: 14 residues.

The chain combines TRBV7-9 with TRBJ2-1, with 12 bases aligning to TRBD2. Trimming removed 1 base from V and 10 bases from J; junction bases left unmatched: 11. CDR1 and CDR2 from the germline V gene are SEHNR and FQNEAQ (reference sequence). The CDR3 runs to 17 residues. CDR3 sequence reads: CASSLGASGRAGGEQFF. In DNA form, the CDR3 reads TGTGCCAGCAGCTTAGGAGCTAGCGGGAGGGCCGGGGGAGAGCAGTTCTTC.

On this clone itself: A read error may account for a junction end that differs from germline. The genes are TRBV9 and TRBJ2-1; TRBD2 agrees at 11 bases. The CDR3 runs to 15 residues. CDR1 is SGDLS and CDR2 is YYNGEE in the germline V gene. Here the CDR3 DNA reads TGTGCCAGCAGCGGGATCTCACTAGCGGGAGACCGGTTGATCTTC. This sequence encodes CASSGISLAGDRLIF.

The rearrangement joins TRBV7-3 to TRBJ2-1, with 8 bases lining up with TRBD2. With 2 bases clipped from V and 7 bases from J, the junction kept 7 bases outside the gene matches. This CDR3 has 15 amino acids. Per germline, CDR1 SGHTA and CDR2 FQGTGA. In nucleotides, the CDR3 is TGTGCCAGCAGCTTATATGGCGGGGGGACGAATGAGCAGTTCTTC. It translates to CASSLYGGGTNEQFF.

The rearrangement joins TRBV11-2 to TRBJ2-7; D not certain. The germline gives CDR1 SGHAT, CDR2 FQNNGV. Trimming pared 0 bases from V and 1 base from J, leaving 7 bases between. The CDR3 runs 14 residues. The CDR3 DNA follows: TGTGCCAGCAGCTTAGATGTGCTATCCTACGAGCAGTACTTC. Translating it yields CASSLDVLSYEQYF.

The J gene is TRBJ2-3, the V gene TRBV27; possibly TRBD1 for D (6 bases). The CDR3 sequence is 12 residues long. V lost 3 bases to trimming and J lost 8 bases, with 9 bases between them. In germline, CDR1 is MNHEY, CDR2 SMNVEV (reference sequence). CDR3 protein: CASSFGGGTQYF. The CDR3 nucleotides are TGTGCCAGCAGTTTTGGGGGCGGTACGCAGTATTTT.

The rearrangement joins TRBV7-9 to TRBJ2-3; 7 bases agree with TRBD2. The CDR3 is 12 residues long. The J segment lost 8 bases and the V segment lost 4 bases, leaving 3 bases of the junction unmatched. CDR1 and CDR2 (germline): SEHNR, FQNEAQ (reference sequence). CDR3 sequence (DNA): TGTGCCAGCAGCTCCTTAGCGGGTACGCAGTATTTT. This gives the protein CASSSLAGTQYF.

This chain's CDR3 is CASSQDRGGLGYTF. CDR3 coding DNA: TGCGCCAGCAGCCAAGATAGGGGCGGCCTTGGCTACACCTTC. The chain has TRBV4-3 and TRBJ1-2; D may be TRBD1 (5 bases). The length of the CDR3 is 14 residues. Germline values: CDR1 LGHNA, CDR2 YSLEER. Deletions cut 0 bases from V and 7 bases from J, with 12 bases between.

V usage is TRBV9 and J usage is TRBJ1-2; D is possibly TRBD1 (5 bases). This CDR3 contains 16 residues. The V and J ends lost 3 bases and 2 bases respectively, with 17 bases between them. CDR1 and CDR2 from the germline V gene are SGDLS and YYNGEE. The CDR3 reads CASSAPSGGKNYGYTF. The CDR3 nucleotides read TGTGCCAGCAGCGCCCCCAGTGGGGGGAAAAACTATGGCTACACCTTC.

V is TRBV27 and J is TRBJ2-1; 11 bases fit TRBD2. The CDR3 sequence is 15 residues long. The V and J ends lost 7 bases and 6 bases, in that order; junction bases with no gene match: 8. From germline, CDR1 is MNHEY and CDR2 SMNVEV (reference sequence). The CDR3 DNA reads TGTGCCAGCACACCCGGGACTAGCGGAACCAATGAGCAGTTCTTC. Protein sequence: CASTPGTSGTNEQFF.